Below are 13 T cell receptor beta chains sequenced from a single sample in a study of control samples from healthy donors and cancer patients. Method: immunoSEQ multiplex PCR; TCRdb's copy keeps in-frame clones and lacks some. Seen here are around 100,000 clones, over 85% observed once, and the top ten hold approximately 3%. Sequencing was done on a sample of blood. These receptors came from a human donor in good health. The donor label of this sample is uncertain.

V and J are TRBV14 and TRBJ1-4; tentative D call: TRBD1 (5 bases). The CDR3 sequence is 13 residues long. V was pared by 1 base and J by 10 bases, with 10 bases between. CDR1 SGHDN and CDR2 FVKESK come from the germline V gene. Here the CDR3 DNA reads TGTGCCAGCAGCCAAGTATTGGGGGGAAAACTGTTTTTT. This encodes CASSQVLGGKLFF.

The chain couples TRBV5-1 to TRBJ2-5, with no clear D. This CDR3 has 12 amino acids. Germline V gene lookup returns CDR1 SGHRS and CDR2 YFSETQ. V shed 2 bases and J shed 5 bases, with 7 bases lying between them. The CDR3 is CASSFNGETQYF. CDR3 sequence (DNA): TGCGCCAGCAGCTTCAATGGGGAGACCCAGTACTTC.

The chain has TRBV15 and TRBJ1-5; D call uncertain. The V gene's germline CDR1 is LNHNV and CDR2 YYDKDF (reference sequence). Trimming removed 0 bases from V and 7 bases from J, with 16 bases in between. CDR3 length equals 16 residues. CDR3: CATSRDRGGLGQPQHF. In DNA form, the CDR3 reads TGTGCCACCAGCAGAGATCGTGGCGGCCTAGGGCAGCCCCAGCATTTT.

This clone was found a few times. CDR3 nucleotide sequence: TGTGCCAGCAGCTTAAACTCGGGCGTCGCTGATGCGGCTTTCTTT. Amino acids: CASSLNSGVADAAFF. The chain recombines TRBV7-8 with TRBJ1-1; D is uncertain. Germline-derived CDR1 and CDR2 are SGHVS and FQNEAQ. The CDR3 covers 15 residues. With 2 bases removed from V and 11 bases from J, the gap between germline ends came to 21 bases.

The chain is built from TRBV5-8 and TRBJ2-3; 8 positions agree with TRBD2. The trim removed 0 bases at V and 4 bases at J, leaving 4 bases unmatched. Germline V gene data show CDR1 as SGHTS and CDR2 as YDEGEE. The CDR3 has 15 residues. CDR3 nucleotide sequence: TGTGCCAGCAGCTTGGGACGGGGGGGGCCAGATACGCAGTATTTT. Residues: CASSLGRGGPDTQYF.

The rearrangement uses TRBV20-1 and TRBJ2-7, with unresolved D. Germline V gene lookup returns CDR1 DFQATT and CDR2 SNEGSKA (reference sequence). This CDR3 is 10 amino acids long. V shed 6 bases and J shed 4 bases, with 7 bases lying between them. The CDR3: CSAADYEQYF. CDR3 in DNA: TGCAGTGCCGCCGATTACGAGCAGTACTTC.

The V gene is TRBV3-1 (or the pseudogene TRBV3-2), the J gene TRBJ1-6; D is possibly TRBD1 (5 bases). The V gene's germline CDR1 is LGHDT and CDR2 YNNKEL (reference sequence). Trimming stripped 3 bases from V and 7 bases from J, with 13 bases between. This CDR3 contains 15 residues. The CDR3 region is CASSQGPGGNSPLHF. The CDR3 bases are TGTGCCAGCAGCCAGGGACCGGGAGGAAATTCACCCCTCCACTTT.

The CDR3: CASSLEPGEPQHF. Written as DNA, the CDR3 is TGTGCCAGCAGCTTAGAACCGGGGGAGCCCCAGCATTTT. The V and J genes are TRBV7-9 and TRBJ1-5, with a possible D match to TRBD1 (5 bases). Germline V gives CDR1 SEHNR, CDR2 FQNEAQ (reference sequence). Trimming took off 1 base at V and 8 bases at J, with 9 bases between the two ends. CDR3 length: 13 residues.

CDR3 in DNA: TGTGCCAGCAGCTTAAAGGGCCCCTACGAGCAGTACTTC. This translates into CASSLKGPYEQYF. This rearrangement joins TRBV5-8 to TRBJ2-7; D not certain. The CDR3 sequence is 13 residues long. Trimming shortened V by 2 bases and J by 2 bases, and 8 bases separated the two germline ends. Germline-derived CDR1 and CDR2 are SGHTS and YDEGEE. The full variable domain, in which reference TRBV5-8 and TRBJ2-7 provide the parts outside the CDR3, is EAGVTQSPTHLIKTRGQQATLRCSPISGHTSVYWYQQALGLGLQFLLWYDEGEERNRGNFPPRFSGRQFPNYSSELNVNALELEDSALYLCASSLKGPYEQYFGPGTRLTVT.

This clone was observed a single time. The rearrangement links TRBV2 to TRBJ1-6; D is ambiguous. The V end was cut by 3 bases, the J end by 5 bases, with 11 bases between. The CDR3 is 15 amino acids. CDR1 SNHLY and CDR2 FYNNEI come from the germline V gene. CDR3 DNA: TGTGCCAGCAGTGACCAAACTATGGATAATTCACCCCTCCACTTT. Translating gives CASSDQTMDNSPLHF.

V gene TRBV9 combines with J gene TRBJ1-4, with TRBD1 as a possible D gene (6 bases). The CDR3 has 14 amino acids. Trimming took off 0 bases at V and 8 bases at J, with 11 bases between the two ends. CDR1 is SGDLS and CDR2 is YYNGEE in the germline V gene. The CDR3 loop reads CASSVAGVGEKLFF. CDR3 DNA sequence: TGTGCCAGCAGCGTAGCAGGGGTAGGGGAAAAACTGTTTTTT.

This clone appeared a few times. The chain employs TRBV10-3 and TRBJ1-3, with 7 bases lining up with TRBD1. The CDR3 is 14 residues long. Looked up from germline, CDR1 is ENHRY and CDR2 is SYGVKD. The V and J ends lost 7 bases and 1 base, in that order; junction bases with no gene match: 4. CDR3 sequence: CAITRDSSGNTIYF. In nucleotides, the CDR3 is TGTGCCATCACGAGGGACAGTTCTGGAAACACCATATATTTT.

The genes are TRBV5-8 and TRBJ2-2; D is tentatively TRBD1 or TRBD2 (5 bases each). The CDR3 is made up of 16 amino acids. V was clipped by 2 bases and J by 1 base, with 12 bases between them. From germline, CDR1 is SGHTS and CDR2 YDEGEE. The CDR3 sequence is CASSFPGAVNTGELFF. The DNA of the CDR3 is TGTGCCAGCAGCTTTCCCGGGGCGGTGAACACCGGGGAGCTGTTTTTT. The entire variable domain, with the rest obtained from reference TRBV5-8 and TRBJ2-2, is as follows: EAGVTQSPTHLIKTRGQQATLRCSPISGHTSVYWYQQALGLGLQFLLWYDEGEERNRGNFPPRFSGRQFPNYSSELNVNALELEDSALYLCASSFPGAVNTGELFFGEGSRLTVL.